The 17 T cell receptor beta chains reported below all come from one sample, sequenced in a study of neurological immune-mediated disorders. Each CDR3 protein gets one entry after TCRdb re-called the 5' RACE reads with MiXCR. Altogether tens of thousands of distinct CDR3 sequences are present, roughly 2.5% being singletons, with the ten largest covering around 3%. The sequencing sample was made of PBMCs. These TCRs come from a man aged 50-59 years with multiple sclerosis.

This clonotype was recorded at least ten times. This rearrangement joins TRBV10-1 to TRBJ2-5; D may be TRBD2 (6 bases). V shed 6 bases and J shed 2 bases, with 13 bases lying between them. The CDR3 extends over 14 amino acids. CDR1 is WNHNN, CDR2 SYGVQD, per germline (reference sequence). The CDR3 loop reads CASSESSGQETQYF. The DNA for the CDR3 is TGCGCCAGCAGCGAGAGTAGCGGTCAAGAGACCCAGTACTTC.

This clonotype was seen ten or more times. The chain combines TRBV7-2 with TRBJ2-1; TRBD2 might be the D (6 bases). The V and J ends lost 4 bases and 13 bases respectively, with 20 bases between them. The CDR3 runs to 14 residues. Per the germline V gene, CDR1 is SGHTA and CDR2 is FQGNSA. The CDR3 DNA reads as TGTGCCAGCAGCTGGGGGGACCTCGAATGGGGACAGTTCTTC. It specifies CASSWGDLEWGQFF.

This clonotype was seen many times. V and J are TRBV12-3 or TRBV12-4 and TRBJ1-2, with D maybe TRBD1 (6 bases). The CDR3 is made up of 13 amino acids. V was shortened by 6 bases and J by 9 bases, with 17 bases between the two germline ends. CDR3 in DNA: TGTGCCAGCAGCTTGACAGGAGATCGAAGCTACACCTTC. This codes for CASSLTGDRSYTF.

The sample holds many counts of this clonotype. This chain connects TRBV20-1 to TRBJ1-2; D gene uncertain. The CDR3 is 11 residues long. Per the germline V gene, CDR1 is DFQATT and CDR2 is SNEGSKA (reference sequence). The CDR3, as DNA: TGCAGGGGGTTTGGGGATAATGGCTACACCTTC. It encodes CRGFGDNGYTF.

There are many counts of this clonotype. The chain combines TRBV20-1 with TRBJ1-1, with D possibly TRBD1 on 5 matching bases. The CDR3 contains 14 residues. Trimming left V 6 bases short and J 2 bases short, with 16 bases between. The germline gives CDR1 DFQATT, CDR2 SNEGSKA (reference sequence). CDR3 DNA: TGCAGTGCGCCGGGGAGGGGCACAAACACTGAAGCTTTCTTT. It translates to CSAPGRGTNTEAFF.

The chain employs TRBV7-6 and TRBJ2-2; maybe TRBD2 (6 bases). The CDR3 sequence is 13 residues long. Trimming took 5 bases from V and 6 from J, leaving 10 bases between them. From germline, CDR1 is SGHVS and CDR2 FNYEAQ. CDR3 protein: CASSPTRAGELFF. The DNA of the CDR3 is TGTGCCAGCAGCCCGACTAGGGCCGGGGAGCTGTTTTTT.

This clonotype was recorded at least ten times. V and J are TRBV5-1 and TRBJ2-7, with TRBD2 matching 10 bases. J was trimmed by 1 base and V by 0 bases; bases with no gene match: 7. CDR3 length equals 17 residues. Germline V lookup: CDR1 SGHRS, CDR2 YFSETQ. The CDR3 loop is CASSLEGSGGPSYEQYF. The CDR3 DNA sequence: TGCGCCAGCAGCTTGGAAGGTAGCGGGGGGCCATCCTACGAGCAGTACTTC.

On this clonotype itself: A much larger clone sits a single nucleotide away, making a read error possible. The CDR3 protein is CDSSPGAKLFF. CDR3 coding DNA: TGTGACAGCTCTCCGGGTGCAAAACTGTTTTTT. The rearrangement uses TRBV18 and TRBJ1-4; D is unclear. The V gene's germline CDR1 is KGHSH and CDR2 LQKENI. The CDR3 sequence is 11 residues long. The variable domain in full, with the rest retrieved from reference TRBV18 and TRBJ1-4, is NAGVMQNPRHLVRRRGQEARLRCSPMKGHSHVYWYRQLPEEGLKFMVYLQKENIIDESGMPKERFSAEFPKEGPSILRIQQVVRGDSAAYFCDSSPGAKLFFGSGTQLSVL.

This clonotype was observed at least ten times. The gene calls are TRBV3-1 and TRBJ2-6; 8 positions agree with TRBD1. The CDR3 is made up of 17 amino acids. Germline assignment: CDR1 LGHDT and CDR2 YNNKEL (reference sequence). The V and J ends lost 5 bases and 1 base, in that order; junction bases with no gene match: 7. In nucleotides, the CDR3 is TGTGCCAGCAGCTCCCGGGACAGGACATCTGGGGCCAACGTCCTGACTTTC. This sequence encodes CASSSRDRTSGANVLTF.

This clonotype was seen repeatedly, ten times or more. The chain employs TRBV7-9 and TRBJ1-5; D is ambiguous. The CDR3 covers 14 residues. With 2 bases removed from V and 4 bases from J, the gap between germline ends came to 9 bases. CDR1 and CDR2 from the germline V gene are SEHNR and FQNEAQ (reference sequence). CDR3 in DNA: TGTGCCAGCAGCTTAAATACGGGGAATCAGCCCCAGCATTTT. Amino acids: CASSLNTGNQPQHF.

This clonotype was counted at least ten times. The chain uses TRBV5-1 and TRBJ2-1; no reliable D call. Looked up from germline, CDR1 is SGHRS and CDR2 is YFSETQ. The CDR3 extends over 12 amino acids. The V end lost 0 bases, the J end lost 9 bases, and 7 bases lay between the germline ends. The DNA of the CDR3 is TGCGCCAGCAGCTTGGCCGGTAGTGAGCAGTTCTTC. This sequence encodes CASSLAGSEQFF.

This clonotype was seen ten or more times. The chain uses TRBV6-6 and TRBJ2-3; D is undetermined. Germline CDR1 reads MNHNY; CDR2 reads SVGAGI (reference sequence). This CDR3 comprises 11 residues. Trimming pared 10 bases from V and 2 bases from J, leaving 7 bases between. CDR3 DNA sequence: TGTGCCACCGCTAACACAGATACGCAGTATTTT. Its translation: CATANTDTQYF.

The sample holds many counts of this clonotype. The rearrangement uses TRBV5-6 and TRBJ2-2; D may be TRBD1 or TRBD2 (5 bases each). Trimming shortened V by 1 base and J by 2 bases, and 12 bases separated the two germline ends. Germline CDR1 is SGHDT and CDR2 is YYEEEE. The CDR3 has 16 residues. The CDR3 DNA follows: TGTGCCAGCAGCTTGCCTCCGGGGCGAAACACCGGGGAGCTGTTTTTT. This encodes CASSLPPGRNTGELFF.

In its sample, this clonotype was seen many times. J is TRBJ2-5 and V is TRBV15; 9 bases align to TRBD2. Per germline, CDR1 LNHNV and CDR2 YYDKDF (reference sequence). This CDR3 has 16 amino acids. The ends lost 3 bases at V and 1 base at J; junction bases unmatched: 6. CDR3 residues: CATSSLAGARQETQYF. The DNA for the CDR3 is TGTGCCACCAGCAGTTTAGCGGGGGCCCGCCAAGAGACCCAGTACTTC.

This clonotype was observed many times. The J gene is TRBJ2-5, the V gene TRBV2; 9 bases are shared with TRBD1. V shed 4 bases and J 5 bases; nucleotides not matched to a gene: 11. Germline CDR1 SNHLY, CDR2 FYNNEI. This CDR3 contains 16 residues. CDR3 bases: TGTGCCAGCAGTGGTGGGACAGGGTTTTTCGGGGAGACCCAGTACTTC. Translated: CASSGGTGFFGETQYF.

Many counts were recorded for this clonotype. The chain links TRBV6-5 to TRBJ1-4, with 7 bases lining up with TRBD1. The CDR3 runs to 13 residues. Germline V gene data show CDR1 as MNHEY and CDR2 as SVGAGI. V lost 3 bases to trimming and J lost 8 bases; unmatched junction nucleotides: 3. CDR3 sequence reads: CASSYDRAEKLFF. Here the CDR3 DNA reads TGTGCCAGCAGTTATGACAGGGCCGAAAAACTGTTTTTT.

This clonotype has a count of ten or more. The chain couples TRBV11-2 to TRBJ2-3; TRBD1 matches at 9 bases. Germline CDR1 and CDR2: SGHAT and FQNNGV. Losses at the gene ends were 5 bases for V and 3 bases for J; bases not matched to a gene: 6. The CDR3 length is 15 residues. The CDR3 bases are TGTGCCAGCAGCCCTGGGACAGGGTTGACAGATACGCAGTATTTT. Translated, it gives CASSPGTGLTDTQYF.